The 12 T cell receptor beta chains in this list originate from one sample, sequenced in a study of blood T cell repertoires in COVID-19. Libraries were prepared by immunoSEQ multiplex PCR; TCRdb keeps only in-frame clonotypes and omits some of them. The table has about 110,000 clones, around 83% seen once. Material for sequencing was peripheral blood. The origin of the receptors is a woman between 70 and 85 years old with acute or convalescent COVID-19.

V usage is TRBV27 and J usage is TRBJ1-3; the D gene is possibly TRBD1 (5 bases). This CDR3 comprises 13 residues. The ends were cut back, 2 bases at V and 4 bases at J, with 6 bases in the middle. Looked up from germline, CDR1 is MNHEY and CDR2 is SMNVEV (reference sequence). The CDR3 sequence: CASSLQGGNTIYF. The CDR3 region has the DNA TGTGCCAGCAGTTTACAGGGAGGAAACACCATATATTTT.

The gene calls are TRBV18 and TRBJ1-3; D gene ambiguous. This CDR3 is 14 amino acids long. V dropped 0 bases and J dropped 7 bases, with 10 bases sitting between them. Per the germline V gene, CDR1 is KGHSH and CDR2 is LQKENI. CDR3 region: CASSPPGSPNTIYF. The CDR3 DNA is TGTGCCAGCTCACCACCGGGCAGTCCCAACACCATATATTTT.

The V call is TRBV7-3, the J call TRBJ2-1; 8 bases align to TRBD2. The CDR3 sequence is 14 residues long. Germline-derived CDR1 and CDR2 are SGHTA and FQGTGA. V lost 5 bases to trimming and J lost 4 bases; unmatched junction nucleotides: 4. The chain's CDR3 is CASSIGLAYNEQFF. DNA for the CDR3: TGTGCCAGCAGCATCGGACTAGCTTACAATGAGCAGTTCTTC.

The chain joins TRBV28 to TRBJ2-1, with D perhaps TRBD2 (6 bases). The CDR3 extends over 16 amino acids. Trimming left V 3 bases short and J 8 bases short, with 20 bases between. The germline CDR1 and CDR2 sequences are MDHEN and SYDVKM. The CDR3 spells CASSFSRTGAVDEQFF. The CDR3 DNA follows: TGTGCCAGCAGTTTCTCCAGAACGGGAGCAGTGGATGAGCAGTTCTTC.

V and J are TRBV4-2 and TRBJ1-2; D unclear. The germline V gene has CDR1 LGHNA and CDR2 YNFKEQ. Trimming took 2 bases from V and 4 from J, leaving 8 bases between them. The CDR3 covers 13 residues. The CDR3 here is CASSQTQSYGYTF. DNA of the CDR3: TGTGCCAGCAGCCAAACCCAGTCCTATGGCTACACCTTC.

This clone has a handful of counts. This rearrangement joins TRBV30 to TRBJ2-7, with TRBD2 matching over 14 bases. V gave up 1 base and J gave up 9 bases; unmatched junction bases: 5. Germline CDR1 reads GTSNPN; CDR2 reads SVGIG (reference sequence). The CDR3 is 14 residues long. CDR3 loop: CAWSAGLAGVGQYF. The CDR3 DNA reads TGTGCCTGGAGTGCGGGACTAGCGGGAGTAGGGCAGTACTTC.

The CDR3 DNA sequence: TGTGCCAGCTCACCAACCGGGACAACTAGGGTCAGAACAGATACGCAGTATTTT. Translating it yields CASSPTGTTRVRTDTQYF. The V gene is TRBV18, the J gene TRBJ2-3; TRBD1 might be the D (6 bases). Germline V gives CDR1 KGHSH, CDR2 LQKENI. Trimming removed 2 bases at V and 3 bases at J, with 21 bases between. The CDR3 contains 18 residues.

This clone was counted a single time. The chain couples TRBV6-1 to TRBJ2-7; 12 bases map to TRBD2. With 4 bases clipped from V and 2 bases from J, the junction kept 6 bases outside the gene matches. This CDR3 contains 16 residues. Germline V gene sequence: CDR1 MNHNS, CDR2 SASEGT. The CDR3 spells CASSVNPSGRAYEQYF. The CDR3 nucleotides read TGTGCCAGCAGTGTAAACCCTAGCGGGAGGGCCTACGAGCAGTACTTC.

The chain uses TRBV30 and TRBJ2-3; 9 nucleotides line up with TRBD2. Germline V gene data show CDR1 as GTSNPN and CDR2 as SVGIG (reference sequence). The trim removed 1 base at V and 2 bases at J, leaving 7 bases unmatched. The CDR3 length is 16 residues. DNA of the CDR3: TGTGCCTGGAGTGGCTCGACTAGCGGAAACACAGATACGCAGTATTTT. This sequence encodes CAWSGSTSGNTDTQYF.

The V gene is TRBV28, the J gene TRBJ1-5; 7 positions agree with TRBD1. V dropped 7 bases and J dropped 5; count of bases not matched to a gene: 5. There are 13 residues in the CDR3. Germline CDR1 is MDHEN and CDR2 is SYDVKM. CDR3 amino acids: CASNTGVDQPQHF. The CDR3 DNA is TGTGCCAGCAACACAGGGGTGGATCAGCCCCAGCATTTT.

The genes are TRBV20-1 and TRBJ1-2, with no clear D. Trimming took off 3 bases at V and 1 base at J, with 9 bases between the two ends. The germline gives CDR1 DFQATT, CDR2 SNEGSKA (reference sequence). The length of the CDR3 is 13 residues. CDR3 region: CSASSGGNYGYTF. The CDR3 nucleotides are TGCAGTGCTAGTTCCGGCGGTAACTATGGCTACACCTTC.

V gene TRBV5-6 combines with J gene TRBJ2-2; 7 nucleotides match TRBD1. V was pared by 5 bases and J by 4 bases, with 5 bases of the junction left unmatched. In germline, CDR1 is SGHDT, CDR2 YYEEEE. This CDR3 has 14 residues. CDR3 bases: TGTGCCAGCAGGCGACAGGGTAGCACCGGGGAGCTGTTTTTT. Translated, it gives CASRRQGSTGELFF.